This T cell receptor beta chain was captured by sequencing in a study of PD-1 blockade in classical Hodgkin lymphoma. Overall study context: Nivolumab was given intravenously to patients at 3 mg/kg every 2 weeks.

Study outcomes and limitations: Still unresolved is the cause of the repertoire differences, which may be disease activity or prior therapy. TCR diversity at baseline was reported to be reduced in newly diagnosed patients relative to healthy donors. Those starting nivolumab under 1 year post-ASCT were excluded.

In regard to this clone: Its antigen is not known.

Relapse was seen in all patients after autologous stem cell transplantation, and brentuximab vedotin exposure was variable. Method: immunoSEQ multiplex PCR; TCRdb's copy keeps in-frame clones and lacks some. The sample has tens of thousands of clones, just under 75% seen once. V lost 6 bases, J lost 1 base, and 18 bases lay in between. The CDR3 sequence is 16 residues long. Germline lookup yields CDR1 SQVTM and CDR2 ANQGSEA. This material consisted of peripheral blood mononuclear cells (PBMCs), taken before the second cycle of nivolumab. This clonotype originated in a human donor with classical Hodgkin lymphoma. This chain connects TRBV29-1 to TRBJ1-4; D may be TRBD1 (6 bases). This chain's CDR3 is CSVGGPGAGTNEKLFF. CDR3 coding DNA: TGCAGCGTGGGGGGCCCAGGGGCAGGAACTAATGAAAAACTGTTTTTT.